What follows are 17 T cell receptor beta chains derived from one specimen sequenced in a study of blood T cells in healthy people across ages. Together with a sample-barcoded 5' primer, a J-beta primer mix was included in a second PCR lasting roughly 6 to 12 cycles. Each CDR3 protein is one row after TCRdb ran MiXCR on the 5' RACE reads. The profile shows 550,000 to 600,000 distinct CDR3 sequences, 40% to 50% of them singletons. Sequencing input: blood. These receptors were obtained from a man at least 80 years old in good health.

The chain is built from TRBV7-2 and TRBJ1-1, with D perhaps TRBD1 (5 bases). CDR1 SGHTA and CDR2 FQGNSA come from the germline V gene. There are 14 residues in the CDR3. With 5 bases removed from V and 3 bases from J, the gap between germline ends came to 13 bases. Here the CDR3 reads CASSQGRVYTEAFF. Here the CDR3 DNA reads TGTGCCAGCAGCCAGGGACGGGTCTACACTGAAGCTTTCTTT.

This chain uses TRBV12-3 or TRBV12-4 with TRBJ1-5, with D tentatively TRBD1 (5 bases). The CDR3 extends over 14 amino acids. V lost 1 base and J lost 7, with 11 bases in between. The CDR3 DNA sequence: TGTGCCAGCAGTTTAGTCGGGGGGAGCCAGCCCCAGCATTTT. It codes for CASSLVGGSQPQHF.

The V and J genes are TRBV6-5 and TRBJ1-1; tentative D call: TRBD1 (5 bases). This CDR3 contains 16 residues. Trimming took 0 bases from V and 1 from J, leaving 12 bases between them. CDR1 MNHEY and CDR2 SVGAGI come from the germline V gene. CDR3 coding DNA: TGTGCCAGCAGTTACTCATCAGGGTTTGGGAACACTGAAGCTTTCTTT. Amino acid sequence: CASSYSSGFGNTEAFF.

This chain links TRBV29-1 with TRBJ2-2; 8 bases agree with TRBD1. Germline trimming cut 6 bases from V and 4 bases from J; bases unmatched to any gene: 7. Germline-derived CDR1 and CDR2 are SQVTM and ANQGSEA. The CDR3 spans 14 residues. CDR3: CSVARTGFTGELFF. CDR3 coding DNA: TGCAGCGTAGCGAGGACAGGGTTCACCGGGGAGCTGTTTTTT.

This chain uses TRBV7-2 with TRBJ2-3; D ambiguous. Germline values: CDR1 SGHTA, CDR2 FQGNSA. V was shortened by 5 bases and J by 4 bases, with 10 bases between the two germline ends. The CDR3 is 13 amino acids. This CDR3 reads CASSPQTSDTQYF. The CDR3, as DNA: TGTGCCAGCAGCCCCCAGACATCAGATACGCAGTATTTT.

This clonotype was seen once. For the CDR3, the DNA is TGTGCCAGCAGCCAAACAGGGGGCTCTAACTATGGCTACACCTTC. It encodes CASSQTGGSNYGYTF. This chain connects TRBV7-2 to TRBJ1-2, with TRBD1 identical over 9 bases. The germline gives CDR1 SGHTA, CDR2 FQGNSA. J gave up 0 bases and V 5 bases, and 4 bases lay outside the gene matches. CDR3 length: 15 amino acids.

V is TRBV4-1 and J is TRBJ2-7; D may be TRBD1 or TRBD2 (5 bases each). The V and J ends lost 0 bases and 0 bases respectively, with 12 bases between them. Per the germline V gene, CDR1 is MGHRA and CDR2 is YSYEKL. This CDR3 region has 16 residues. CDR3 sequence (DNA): TGCGCCAGCAGCCAAGATAGGGGAGACTTCTCCTACGAGCAGTACTTC. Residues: CASSQDRGDFSYEQYF.

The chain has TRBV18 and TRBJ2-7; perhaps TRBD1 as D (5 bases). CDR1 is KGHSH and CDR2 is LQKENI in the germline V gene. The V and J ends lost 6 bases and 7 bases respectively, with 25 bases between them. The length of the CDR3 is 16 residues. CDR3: CASSPTADSLNEEQYF. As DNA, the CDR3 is TGTGCCAGCTCCCCGACAGCCGACAGCCTCAACGAGGAGCAGTACTTC.

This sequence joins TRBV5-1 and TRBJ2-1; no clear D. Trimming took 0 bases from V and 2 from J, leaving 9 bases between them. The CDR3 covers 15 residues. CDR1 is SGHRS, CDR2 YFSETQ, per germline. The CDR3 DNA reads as TGCGCCAGCAGCTTGGACCAATTAACCTACAATGAGCAGTTCTTC. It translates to CASSLDQLTYNEQFF.

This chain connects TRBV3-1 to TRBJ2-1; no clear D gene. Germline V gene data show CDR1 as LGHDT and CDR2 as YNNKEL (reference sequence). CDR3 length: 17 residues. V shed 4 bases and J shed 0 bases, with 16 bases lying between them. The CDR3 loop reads CASSRDLALSSYNEQFF. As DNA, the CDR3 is TGTGCCAGCAGCCGGGATTTGGCGTTAAGCTCCTACAATGAGCAGTTCTTC.

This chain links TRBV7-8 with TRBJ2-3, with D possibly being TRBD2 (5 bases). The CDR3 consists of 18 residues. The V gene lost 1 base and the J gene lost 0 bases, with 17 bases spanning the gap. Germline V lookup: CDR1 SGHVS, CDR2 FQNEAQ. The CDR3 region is CASSLVGFWRFSTDTQYF. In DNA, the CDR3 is TGTGCCAGCAGCTTAGTAGGGTTTTGGAGGTTTAGCACAGATACGCAGTATTTT.

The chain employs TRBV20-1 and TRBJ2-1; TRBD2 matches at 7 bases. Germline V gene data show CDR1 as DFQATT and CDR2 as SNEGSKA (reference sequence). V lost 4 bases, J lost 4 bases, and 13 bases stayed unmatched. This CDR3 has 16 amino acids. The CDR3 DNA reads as TGCAGTGCTATACAGTTCAGCGGGGATTCATACAATGAGCAGTTCTTC. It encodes CSAIQFSGDSYNEQFF.

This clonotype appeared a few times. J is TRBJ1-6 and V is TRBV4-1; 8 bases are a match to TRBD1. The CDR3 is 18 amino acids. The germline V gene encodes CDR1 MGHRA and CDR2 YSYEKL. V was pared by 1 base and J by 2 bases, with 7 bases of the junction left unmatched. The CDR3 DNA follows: TGCGCCAGCAGCCAAGGCCATACAGGGGGGACCTATAATTCACCCCTCCACTTT. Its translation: CASSQGHTGGTYNSPLHF.

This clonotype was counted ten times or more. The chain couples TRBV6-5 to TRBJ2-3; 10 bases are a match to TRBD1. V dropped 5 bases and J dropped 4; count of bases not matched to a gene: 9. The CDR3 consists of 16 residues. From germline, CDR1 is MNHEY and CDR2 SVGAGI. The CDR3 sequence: CASSLWTGGRPDTQYF. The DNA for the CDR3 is TGTGCCAGCAGTCTATGGACAGGGGGGCGACCAGATACGCAGTATTTT.

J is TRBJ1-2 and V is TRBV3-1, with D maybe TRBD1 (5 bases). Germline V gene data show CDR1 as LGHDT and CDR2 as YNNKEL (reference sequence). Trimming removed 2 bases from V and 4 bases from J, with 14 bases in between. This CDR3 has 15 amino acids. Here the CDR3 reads CASSQHKGASYGYTF. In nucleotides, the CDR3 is TGTGCCAGCAGCCAACATAAAGGGGCGTCCTATGGCTACACCTTC.

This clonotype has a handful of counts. In DNA form, the CDR3 reads TGTGCCAGCAGCCTACTAGCGGGACAACGTCGCGTCAACGAGCAGTACTTC. Its translation: CASSLLAGQRRVNEQYF. V usage is TRBV7-2 and J usage is TRBJ2-7; the match to TRBD2 covers 10 bases. Germline CDR1 and CDR2: SGHTA and FQGNSA. The CDR3 loop spans 17 amino acids. Trimming removed 5 bases from V and 5 bases from J; junction bases left unmatched: 15.

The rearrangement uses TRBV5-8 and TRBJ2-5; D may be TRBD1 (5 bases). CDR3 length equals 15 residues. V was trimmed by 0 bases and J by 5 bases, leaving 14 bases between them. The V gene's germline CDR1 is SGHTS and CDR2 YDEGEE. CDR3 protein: CASSLGQSMSETQYF. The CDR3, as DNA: TGTGCCAGCAGCTTGGGACAGTCGATGAGCGAGACCCAGTACTTC.